This TCR beta chain was captured by sequencing in a study of blood T cell repertoires in COVID-19. Study at large: COVID-19 samples collected from the United States, Italy and Spain covered acute and convalescent phases. From T cells, B-cell-depleted T cells, or PBMCs came the material, which was cDNA or gDNA.

The protocol was immunoSEQ multiplex PCR, while the TCRdb copy is restricted to in-frame clones and leaves out a portion. The repertoire includes roughly 300,000 clones, about nine tenths of them detected once, and around 4.6% sits in the top ten. The study recruited people aged about 18 to 89 years across under 25 US areas. What was sequenced was PBMCs or T cells enriched from blood (not recorded which). This sequence originates from a man aged 25-45 years who had recovered from COVID-19.

The CDR3 sequence is CASSPRSGNTIYF. CDR3 sequence (DNA): TGTGCCAGCTCCCCTCGCTCTGGAAACACCATATATTTT. This chain uses TRBV7-9 with TRBJ1-3; D unclear. Trimming took off 8 bases at V and 0 bases at J, with 8 bases between the two ends. Germline CDR1 reads SEHNR; CDR2 reads FQNEAQ (reference sequence). The CDR3 contains 13 residues.